The T cell receptor (beta chain) under discussion was sequenced for a study of shared clonotypes between healthy human individuals (TCRdb year 2020). About the full investigation: A few men and two women, aged 18 to 49 years, made up the cohort. For each donor, CD4 naive and CD4 memory were each given three plates, CD8 naive was given two plates, and CD8 memory was given one plate. To estimate repertoire size and how much clonotypes are shared between individuals, the study performed deep sequencing of blood TCR repertoires from a handful of healthy adults. To increase sequencing depth and limit assay-specific biases, different laboratories used diverse techniques to prepare libraries and sequence TCR repertoires. Between about 0.94 and 10 billion PBMCs per donor were obtained by leukapheresis.

The donors were healthy, HIV-negative adults with no recently reported acute infections or vaccinations. Every donor was a Caucasian adult living in Nashville, Tennessee, USA. The CD8 memory samples were a combination of magnetically selected CD45RO+ cells and CCR7-negative CD45RA+ effector memory (TemRA) cells. After blood collection by leukapheresis, PBMCs were isolated using Ficoll-Histopaque density gradient centrifugation and then cryopreserved in the vapor phase of liquid nitrogen. Purity and quantity of every magnetically sorted T cell population were checked by analytical flow cytometry. Each sorted fraction had its genomic DNA isolated and then quantified by UV absorbance on a Nanodrop 2000c. Using the deep immunoSEQ assay, TCR CDR3 regions were amplified from genomic DNA by multiplex PCR. Extracted genomic DNA from each cell subset was spread evenly across all wells of several immunoSEQ 96-well plates, with each plate serving as a replicate. Each replicate PCR for sorted subsets received around 200 ng genomic DNA, equal to 28,000 or so T cell genomes. Purified libraries were measured with a Qubit 3.0 fluorometer, size-checked on a Bioanalyzer 2100, and measured again with the KAPA Library Quantification kit. Every immunoSEQ 96-well plate was sequenced on a separate single-read 150-cycle Illumina NextSeq 550 flow cell. Processing in the source paper ran as follows. Because the immunoSEQ output held only junctional sequences and lacked quality scores, the filtering could not match the filtering applied to full-length reads. To assign V/J genes and CDR3, sequences were annotated against IMGT germline references using PyIR, a Python wrapper for IgBLAST v1.9. Reads with weak V/J assignments (E-value above 1e-6), missing CDR3, stop codons, out-of-frame junctions, or ambiguous translated residues were removed. A V3J clonotype was defined by an identical inferred V gene, J gene, and CDR3 amino acid sequence. To compute the percentage overlap between repertoires, the number of shared unique clonotypes was divided by the size of the smaller repertoire. RTK rarefaction, the Chao1 estimator, and Recon v2.1 estimates of unobserved clonotypes were used to assess repertoire richness. Generation probabilities for all TCRbeta clonotypes obtained by the gDNA method from a handful of donors were computed using OLGA. Drawn from immuneACCESS, this table holds only the in-frame rearrangements with V and J called that TCRdb kept. Clones are partly lost; checked studies trace under half to an unresolved V gene and leave the rest unexplained. V, J and clone size are taken as reported in that table, and D and trimming were inferred from the DNA itself. This sample lists about 380,000 clones; 96% were detected once. 0.32% of the sample comes from the top ten.

As to this clone: This clone's antigen is unknown. No base-level quality is on record; no much larger clone is a single base apart.

Including cysteine and phenylalanine, the CDR3 has 14 amino acids. Left in the record is the CDR3 DNA by itself, 42 bases read in frame from the first base. V is shortened by 4 bases, J by 0 bases, and the region joining them spans 10 bases. Via the germline V gene (reference sequence), CDR1 is GTSNPN and CDR2 SVGIG. General conclusions and limits of the study: Naive subsets generally had larger estimated clonotype richness than memory subsets did. Pairwise subsampling led to the expectation that sequencing depth would affect the degree of clonotype sharing among donors. Sampling was limited to blood, and TCR repertoires in tissue likely differ from TCR repertoires in blood. Higher generation probabilities were observed for clonotypes shared by all four sorted-subset donors than for non-shared clonotypes. Incomplete sequencing was indicated by rarefaction of sorted-subset datasets, despite the large sequencing depth. Sharing across a handful of donors was observed for approximately 5% of naive CD4, less than 4% of naive CD8, 2% to 2.5% of memory CD4, and approximately 0.41% of memory CD8 clonotypes. Because the study included only a small number of donors, the genetic and exposure-history diversity represented was limited.

The sequenced material came from memory CD8+ T cells sorted from blood. According to the study, the label for this sample's cell subset or site signals: CD45RO+ cells pooled with CCR7-negative TemRA cells. This sequence originates from a man aged 25 to 40 in good health. The chain links TRBV30 with TRBJ2-1, with TRBD2 as a weak D call on 6 bases. The CDR3 loop reads CAWTSASSYNEQFF. The DNA sequence is given as TGTGCCTGGACTAGCGCTAGCTCCTACAATGAGCAGTTCTTC.